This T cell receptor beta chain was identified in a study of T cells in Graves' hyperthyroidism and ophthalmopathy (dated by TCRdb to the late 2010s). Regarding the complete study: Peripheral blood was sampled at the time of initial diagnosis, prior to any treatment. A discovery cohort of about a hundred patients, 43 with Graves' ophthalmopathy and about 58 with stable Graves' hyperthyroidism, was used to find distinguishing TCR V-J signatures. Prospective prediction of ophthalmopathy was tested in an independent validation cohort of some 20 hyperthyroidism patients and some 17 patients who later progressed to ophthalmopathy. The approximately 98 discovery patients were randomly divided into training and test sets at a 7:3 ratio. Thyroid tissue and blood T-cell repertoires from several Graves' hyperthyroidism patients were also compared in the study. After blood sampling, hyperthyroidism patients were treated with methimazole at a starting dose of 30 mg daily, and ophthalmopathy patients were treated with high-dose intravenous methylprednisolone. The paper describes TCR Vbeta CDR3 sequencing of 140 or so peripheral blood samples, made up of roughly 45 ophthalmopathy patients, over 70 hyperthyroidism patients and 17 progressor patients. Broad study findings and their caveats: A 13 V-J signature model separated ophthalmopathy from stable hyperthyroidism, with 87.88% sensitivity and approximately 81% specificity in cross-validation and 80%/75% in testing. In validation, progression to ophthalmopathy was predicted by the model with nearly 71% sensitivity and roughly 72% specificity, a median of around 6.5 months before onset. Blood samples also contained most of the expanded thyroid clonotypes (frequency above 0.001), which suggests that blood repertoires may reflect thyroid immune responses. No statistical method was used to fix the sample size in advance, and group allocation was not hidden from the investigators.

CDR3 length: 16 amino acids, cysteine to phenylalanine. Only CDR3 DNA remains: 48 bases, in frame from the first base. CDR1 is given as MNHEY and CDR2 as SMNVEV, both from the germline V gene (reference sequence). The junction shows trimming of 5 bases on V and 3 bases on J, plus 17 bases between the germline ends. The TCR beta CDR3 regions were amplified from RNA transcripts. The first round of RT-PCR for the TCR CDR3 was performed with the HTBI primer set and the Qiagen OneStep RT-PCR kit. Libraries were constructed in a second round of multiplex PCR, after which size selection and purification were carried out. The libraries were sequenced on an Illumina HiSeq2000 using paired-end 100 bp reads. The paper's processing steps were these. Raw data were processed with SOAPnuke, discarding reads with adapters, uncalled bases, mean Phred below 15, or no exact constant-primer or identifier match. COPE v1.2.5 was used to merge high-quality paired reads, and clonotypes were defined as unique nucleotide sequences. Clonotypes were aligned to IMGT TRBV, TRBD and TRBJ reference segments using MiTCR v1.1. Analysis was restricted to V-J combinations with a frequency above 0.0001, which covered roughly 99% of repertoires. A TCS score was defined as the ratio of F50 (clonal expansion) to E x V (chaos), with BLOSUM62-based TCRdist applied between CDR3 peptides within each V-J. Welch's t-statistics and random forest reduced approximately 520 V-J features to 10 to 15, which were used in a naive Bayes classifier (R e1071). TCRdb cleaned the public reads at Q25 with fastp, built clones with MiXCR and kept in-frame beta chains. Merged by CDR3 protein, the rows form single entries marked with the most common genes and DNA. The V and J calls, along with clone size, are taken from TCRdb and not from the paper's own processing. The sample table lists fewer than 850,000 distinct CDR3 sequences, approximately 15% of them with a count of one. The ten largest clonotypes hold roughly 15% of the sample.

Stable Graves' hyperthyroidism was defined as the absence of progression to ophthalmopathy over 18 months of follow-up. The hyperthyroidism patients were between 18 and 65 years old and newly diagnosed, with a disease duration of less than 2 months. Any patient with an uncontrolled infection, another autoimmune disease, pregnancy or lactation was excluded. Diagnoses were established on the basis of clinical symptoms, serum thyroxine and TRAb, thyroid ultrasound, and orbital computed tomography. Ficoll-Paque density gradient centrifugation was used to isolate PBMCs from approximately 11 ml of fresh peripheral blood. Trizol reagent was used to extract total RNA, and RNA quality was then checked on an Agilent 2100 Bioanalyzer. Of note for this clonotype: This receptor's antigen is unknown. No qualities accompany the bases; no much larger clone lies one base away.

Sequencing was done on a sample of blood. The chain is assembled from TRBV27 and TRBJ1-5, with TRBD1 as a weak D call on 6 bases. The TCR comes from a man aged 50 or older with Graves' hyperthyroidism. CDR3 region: CASSPGTRVFNQPQHF. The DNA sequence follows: TGTGCCAGCAGTCCGGGGACACGGGTGTTCAATCAGCCCCAGCATTTT.